This is a list of T cell receptor beta chains from one sample in a study of T cell responses to AZD1222 COVID-19 vaccine. Libraries were prepared by immunoSEQ multiplex PCR; TCRdb keeps only in-frame clonotypes and omits some of them. The table includes around 78,000 clones, around 90% detected once. Material: peripheral blood, obtained on day 0 of AZD1222 vaccination. These receptors were collected from an adult in good health. Both conserved end residues are part of each CDR3. A D gene is named only where the DNA matches it firmly. Where a row states a size, it is once, few, many or the class of an expanded clone; other rows omit it.

V: TRBV10-1; D: TRBD2; J: TRBJ2-1; size: NA; length: 15; DNA: TGCGCCAGCAGGGGTAGCGGGAGCTCCTACAATGAGCAGTTCTTC; CDR3: CASRGSGSSYNEQFF
V: TRBV6-2/TRBV6-3; D: TRBD1; J: TRBJ1-2; size: NA; length: 14; DNA: TGTGCCAGCAGTTCCGGGACAGCTAACTATGGCTACACCTTC; CDR3: CASSSGTANYGYTF
V: TRBV7-2; D: TRBD2; J: TRBJ2-1; size: NA; length: 19; DNA: TGTGCCAGCAGTAAAAGAGGGACTAGCGGGCGCAGGGGGGTCAATGAGCAGTTCTTC; CDR3: CASSKRGTSGRRGVNEQFF
V: TRBV7-3; D: NA; J: TRBJ2-7; size: NA; length: 14; DNA: TGTGCCAGCAGCTTAAGTGCAGGAGACTACGAGCAGTACTTC; CDR3: CASSLSAGDYEQYF
V: TRBV7-9; D: TRBD1; J: TRBJ1-2; size: NA; length: 15; DNA: TGTGCCAGCAGCTTCGAGACAGGGGGTACTGGAGGCTACACCTTC; CDR3: CASSFETGGTGGYTF
V: TRBV7-9; D: NA; J: TRBJ1-6; size: NA; length: 13; DNA: TGTGCCAGCCAGCGGGGCAGCAATTCACCCCTCCACTTT; CDR3: CASQRGSNSPLHF
V: TRBV6-1; D: NA; J: TRBJ1-1; size: NA; length: 14; DNA: TGTGCCAGCAGTGAACCCTCGTTTAAAGATGAAGCTTTCTTT; CDR3: CASSEPSFKDEAFF
V: TRBV10-3; D: TRBD1; J: TRBJ1-2; size: once; length: 14; DNA: TGTGCCATCAGATATGGGACAGGTGACTATGGCTACACCTTC; CDR3: CAIRYGTGDYGYTF
V: TRBV2; D: NA; J: TRBJ2-7; size: once; length: 14; DNA: TGTGCCAGCAGTGAAGGGGTCCGGGGCCTGGCGCAGTACTTC; CDR3: CASSEGVRGLAQYF
V: TRBV11-2; D: NA; J: TRBJ2-1; size: once; length: 11; DNA: TGTGCCAGCGGCGAGGAGGATGAGCAGTTCTTC; CDR3: CASGEEDEQFF
V: TRBV4-2; D: TRBD1; J: TRBJ1-2; size: NA; length: 16; DNA: TGTGCCAGCAGCCAAGATGGAACAGGGGGTAACTATGGCTACACCTTC; CDR3: CASSQDGTGGNYGYTF
V: TRBV18; D: NA; J: TRBJ1-6; size: NA; length: 15; DNA: TGTGCCAGCTCACCCCGGGACACGTTTAATTCACCCCTCCACTTT; CDR3: CASSPRDTFNSPLHF
V: TRBV5-1; D: NA; J: TRBJ2-2; size: NA; length: 17; DNA: TGCGCCAGCAGCCAGCCCTCGACAGGAAGGCACACCGGGGAGCTGTTTTTT; CDR3: CASSQPSTGRHTGELFF
V: TRBV28; D: TRBD2; J: TRBJ2-1; size: NA; length: 15; DNA: TGTGCCAGCAACGATAGCGGGGGAATCCGCAATGAGCAGTTCTTC; CDR3: CASNDSGGIRNEQFF
V: TRBV19; D: NA; J: TRBJ1-2; size: NA; length: 15; DNA: TGTGCCAGTAGAAGGGGGGCAGGGCGAGACTATGGCTACACCTTC; CDR3: CASRRGAGRDYGYTF
V: TRBV27; D: NA; J: TRBJ2-5; size: NA; length: 15; DNA: TGTGCCAGCAGTCCTTCCTTTTTGTACCAAGAGACCCAGTACTTC; CDR3: CASSPSFLYQETQYF
V: TRBV7-3; D: NA; J: TRBJ2-2; size: NA; length: 13; DNA: TGTGCCAGCAGGTCAGGGGAAACCGGGGAGCTGTTTTTT; CDR3: CASRSGETGELFF
V: TRBV27; D: NA; J: TRBJ1-5; size: NA; length: 14; DNA: TGTGCCAGCAGTTTTGGACAGACTAATCAGCCCCAGCATTTT; CDR3: CASSFGQTNQPQHF
V: TRBV10-3; D: TRBD1; J: TRBJ1-2; size: NA; length: 14; DNA: TGTGCCATCAGTGGTTCGGGACAGAACTATGGCTACACCTTC; CDR3: CAISGSGQNYGYTF
V: TRBV28; D: NA; J: TRBJ2-7; size: NA; length: 12; DNA: TGTGCCGGCGAGGGGCCCTCCAACGAGCAGTACTTC; CDR3: CAGEGPSNEQYF
V: TRBV7-9; D: TRBD1; J: TRBJ1-2; size: NA; length: 15; DNA: TGTGCCAGCAGCTCGACACTACAGGGGGCGCAGGGCTACACCTTC; CDR3: CASSSTLQGAQGYTF
V: TRBV4-3; D: TRBD2; J: TRBJ2-5; size: NA; length: 16; DNA: TGCGCCAGCAGTCCTAGGACTAGCGGGGATAAAGAGACCCAGTACTTC; CDR3: CASSPRTSGDKETQYF
V: TRBV11-3; D: NA; J: TRBJ1-1; size: NA; length: 14; DNA: TGTGCCAGCAGCTTAGATGGGTCGGGCACTGAAGCTTTCTTT; CDR3: CASSLDGSGTEAFF
V: TRBV7-9; D: NA; J: TRBJ2-7; size: once; length: 11; DNA: TGTGCCAGCAGCTTAGGGTCCGGGCAGTACTTC; CDR3: CASSLGSGQYF
V: TRBV11-2; D: NA; J: TRBJ2-7; size: NA; length: 12; DNA: TGTGCCAGCCGGCCATCCCCATACGAGCAGTACTTC; CDR3: CASRPSPYEQYF
V: TRBV5-1; D: NA; J: TRBJ1-2; size: NA; length: 13; DNA: TGCGCCAGCAGCTTAACAGAACTCTATGGCTACACCTTC; CDR3: CASSLTELYGYTF
V: TRBV7-2; D: TRBD2; J: TRBJ2-2; size: NA; length: 14; DNA: TGTGCCAGCAGCGTTGCGGGAGGGCTCGGGGAGCTGTTTTTT; CDR3: CASSVAGGLGELFF
V: TRBV14; D: NA; J: TRBJ1-3; size: NA; length: 15; DNA: TGTGCCAGCAGCCAAGTTCCCGTCTCTGGAAACACCATATATTTT; CDR3: CASSQVPVSGNTIYF
V: TRBV6-6; D: NA; J: TRBJ2-6; size: NA; length: 17; DNA: TGTGCCAGCAGTCCGGTGTACAGTAGCTCTGGGGCCAACGTCCTGACTTTC; CDR3: CASSPVYSSSGANVLTF
V: TRBV6-1; D: NA; J: TRBJ1-2; size: NA; length: 16; DNA: TGTGCCAGCAGTGAAGCGCTACCACAGGCTGGGTATGGCTACACCTTC; CDR3: CASSEALPQAGYGYTF
V: TRBV12-3/TRBV12-4; D: NA; J: TRBJ2-7; size: NA; length: 12; DNA: TGTGCCAGCAGCCAAGGGACCTACGAGCAGTACTTC; CDR3: CASSQGTYEQYF
V: TRBV2; D: TRBD2; J: TRBJ2-7; size: NA; length: 16; DNA: TGTGCCAGCAGTGATTACCCCCTAGCGGGAGGCTACGAGCAGTACTTC; CDR3: CASSDYPLAGGYEQYF